One and the same sample provided the 32 T cell receptor beta chains below, sequenced in a study of blood T cell repertoires in COVID-19. Data came from immunoSEQ multiplex PCR; TCRdb stores just in-frame clones and leaves some out. The sample contains some 300,000 clones, 75% to 90% of which appear only once. The sequencing sample was made of peripheral blood. Source of these receptors: a woman in her 70s with COVID-19, enrolled during active disease.

This clone occurred a few times. The rearrangement links TRBV10-1 to TRBJ1-2, with 9 positions matching TRBD1. From germline, CDR1 is WNHNN and CDR2 SYGVQD (reference sequence). CDR3 length: 13 amino acids. After removal of 5 bases from V and 3 bases from J, the junction contained 1 base not matched to a gene. The CDR3 spells CASSRTGDYGYTF. The CDR3 DNA sequence: TGCGCCAGCAGTCGGACAGGGGACTATGGCTACACCTTC.

The chain is built from TRBV27 and TRBJ2-7, with 9 bases lining up with TRBD1. With V trimmed by 0 bases and J by 0 bases, 6 bases remained unmatched. CDR1 MNHEY and CDR2 SMNVEV come from the germline V gene (reference sequence). CDR3 size: 17 residues. In DNA, the CDR3 is TGTGCCAGCAGTTTATCCTCCCGGACAGGGGCCTCCTACGAGCAGTACTTC. Translated, it gives CASSLSSRTGASYEQYF.

The V and J genes are TRBV7-2 and TRBJ2-1; a weak D match, TRBD1 (6 bases). Germline V gene data show CDR1 as SGHTA and CDR2 as FQGNSA. The ends were cut back, 4 bases at V and 0 bases at J, with 10 bases in the middle. The CDR3 runs 15 residues. In DNA form, the CDR3 reads TGTGCCAGCAGCTCGACAGGTAGCTCCTACAATGAGCAGTTCTTC. As protein: CASSSTGSSYNEQFF.

The chain carries TRBV5-1 and TRBJ2-5; 9 bases align to TRBD1. Unmatched junction bases numbered 5, after V lost 3 bases and J lost 5 bases. CDR3 length: 14 amino acids. Germline V gene lookup returns CDR1 SGHRS and CDR2 YFSETQ. The CDR3 DNA reads as TGCGCCAGCAGCTCACAGGGGGCTGGGGAGACCCAGTACTTC. Its protein product is CASSSQGAGETQYF.

This chain connects TRBV7-9 to TRBJ1-4; D not certain. This CDR3 spans 14 amino acids. The germline gives CDR1 SEHNR, CDR2 FQNEAQ (reference sequence). V was cut by 5 bases and J by 4 bases, with 11 bases left in between. CDR3 residues: CASSLGSFNEKLFF. CDR3 coding DNA: TGTGCCAGCAGCCTCGGGTCGTTTAATGAAAAACTGTTTTTT.

The DNA of the CDR3 is TGTGCCAGCAGTTCCAGCCCTACAGGGATCCGAGGTGAAAAACTGTTTTTT. Its translation is CASSSSPTGIRGEKLFF. The chain carries TRBV11-2 and TRBJ1-4; D is perhaps TRBD1 (6 bases). Germline CDR1 SGHAT, CDR2 FQNNGV. The CDR3 has 17 residues. V lost 6 bases and J 7 bases, leaving 24 bases between the germline ends.

A remark on this clone: Distinct nucleotide sequences in the sample also encode this CDR3. The V gene is TRBV7-3, the J gene TRBJ2-3; 9 bases are a match to TRBD2. With 2 bases clipped from V and 0 bases from J, the junction kept 3 bases outside the gene matches. The germline V gene encodes CDR1 SGHTA and CDR2 FQGTGA. The CDR3 contains 16 residues. The CDR3 reads CASSLLAGGSTDTQYF. Written as DNA, the CDR3 is TGTGCCAGCAGCTTACTGGCGGGGGGGAGCACAGATACGCAGTATTTT.

CDR3 residues: CASSLITEIYGYTF. In DNA form, the CDR3 reads TGTGCCAGCAGCTTAATTACAGAGATATATGGCTACACCTTC. This chain uses TRBV7-2 with TRBJ1-2; D call uncertain. The CDR3 loop spans 14 amino acids. CDR1 and CDR2 (germline): SGHTA, FQGNSA. V dropped 2 bases and J dropped 5 bases, with 12 bases sitting between them.

The rearrangement links TRBV9 to TRBJ2-1, with 9 bases aligning to TRBD2. Germline values: CDR1 SGDLS, CDR2 YYNGEE. V trimming: 0 bases; J trimming: 9 bases; junction bases outside the gene matches: 16. This CDR3 spans 18 amino acids. The CDR3 bases are TGTGCCAGCAGCGTAGCTACCATAGCGGGGGCGGTAGGTGGTGAGCAGTTCTTC. Protein: CASSVATIAGAVGGEQFF. Looking up the rest from reference TRBV9 and TRBJ2-1 gives the full variable domain: DSGVTQTPKHLITATGQRVTLRCSPRSGDLSVYWYQQSLDQGLQFLIQYYNGEERAKGNILERFSAQQFPDLHSELNLSSLELGDSALYFCASSVATIAGAVGGEQFFGPGTRLTVL.

The chain employs TRBV4-3 and TRBJ2-7, with TRBD2 matching 9 bases. The CDR3 covers 16 residues. In germline, CDR1 is LGHNA, CDR2 YSLEER. V lost 0 bases and J lost 8; bases outside the gene matches: 11. The CDR3, as DNA: TGCGCCAGCAGCCAAGATCGAGCGGGGGGCTCTAAAAAGCAGTACTTC. Amino acid sequence: CASSQDRAGGSKKQYF.

The CDR3 loop is CASSKDASSGNTIYF. In DNA, the CDR3 is TGTGCCAGCAGCAAAGATGCCAGCTCTGGAAACACCATATATTTT. The chain uses TRBV21-1 and TRBJ1-3; TRBD1 is the table's D call and was not checked against the DNA. TRBV21-1 is termed a pseudogene. This CDR3 region has 15 residues.

The chain recombines TRBV27 with TRBJ1-1, with 9 bases fitting TRBD1. CDR1 and CDR2 (germline): MNHEY, SMNVEV (reference sequence). The CDR3 covers 20 residues. The J segment lost 2 bases and the V segment lost 0 bases, leaving 16 bases of the junction unmatched. CDR3 sequence: CASSLSMLRDRAVGNTEAFF. CDR3 bases: TGTGCCAGCAGTTTATCGATGCTCCGGGACAGGGCAGTTGGAAACACTGAAGCTTTCTTT.

The J gene is TRBJ1-1, the V gene TRBV3-1 (or the pseudogene TRBV3-2), with TRBD1 matching 7 bases. Germline V CDR1 and CDR2: LGHDT, YNNKEL (reference sequence). Trimming at V came to 6 bases and at J to 3 bases, leaving 4 bases not matched to a gene. The length of the CDR3 is 13 residues. In DNA, the CDR3 is TGTGCCAGCAGGACAGGGACGGACACTGAAGCTTTCTTT. This codes for CASRTGTDTEAFF.

The chain couples TRBV3-1 (or the pseudogene TRBV3-2) to TRBJ1-5; 9 bases match TRBD1. The germline gives CDR1 LGHDT, CDR2 YNNKEL (reference sequence). The CDR3 has 15 amino acids. V lost 4 bases to trimming and J lost 7 bases; unmatched junction nucleotides: 8. The CDR3 loop is CASSPSGTGRQPQHF. The CDR3 DNA reads as TGTGCCAGCAGCCCGAGTGGGACAGGGCGCCAGCCCCAGCATTTT.

The chain couples TRBV24-1 to TRBJ1-2; perhaps TRBD1 as D (6 bases). Per germline, CDR1 KGHDR and CDR2 SFDVKD. V gave up 5 bases and J gave up 6 bases, with 15 bases separating them. CDR3 size: 14 residues. CDR3 loop: CATSGQGSSHGYTF. The CDR3 DNA is TGTGCCACCAGTGGCCAGGGGTCGAGTCATGGCTACACCTTC.

There are a few counts of this clone. The rearrangement uses TRBV9 and TRBJ1-6; D perhaps matches TRBD1 (5 bases). V lost 4 bases, J lost 8 bases, and 16 bases lay in between. Germline V CDR1 and CDR2: SGDLS, YYNGEE. CDR3 length: 15 residues. The CDR3 is CASSLRGSEDSPLHF. The CDR3 coding sequence is TGTGCCAGCAGCCTCCGGGGGTCAGAGGATTCACCCCTCCACTTT.

The chain uses TRBV5-4 and TRBJ2-7, with 8 bases fitting TRBD1. CDR3 length: 14 residues. Germline V gene sequence: CDR1 SGHNT, CDR2 YYREEE (reference sequence). With 0 bases clipped from V and 5 bases from J, the junction kept 4 bases outside the gene matches. In nucleotides, the CDR3 is TGTGCCAGCAGCTTGGATGGACAGGGCAACGAGCAGTACTTC. This gives the protein CASSLDGQGNEQYF.

As concerns this clone: The sample contains more than one DNA sequence encoding this CDR3. This rearrangement joins TRBV5-1 to TRBJ1-3; weak D call: TRBD1 (6 bases). Trimming left V 2 bases short and J 1 base short, with 10 bases between. The CDR3 loop spans 15 amino acids. Germline assignment: CDR1 SGHRS and CDR2 YFSETQ. This CDR3 reads CASSFSGESGNTIYF. For the CDR3, the DNA is TGCGCCAGCAGCTTTTCAGGGGAATCTGGAAACACCATATATTTT.

The chain recombines TRBV4-1 with TRBJ1-4, with TRBD1 matching 10 bases. Germline V gene data show CDR1 as MGHRA and CDR2 as YSYEKL. With V trimmed by 4 bases and J by 8 bases, 10 bases remained unmatched. This CDR3 comprises 16 residues. The CDR3 nucleotides read TGCGCCAGCAGCCGAGGGTCCAGGACAGGGGGGGAAAAACTGTTTTTT. The encoded protein is CASSRGSRTGGEKLFF.

Remarks on this clone: Within the sample, other DNA sequences also encode this same CDR3. The chain couples TRBV18 to TRBJ1-3; D gene unclear. The germline V gene has CDR1 KGHSH and CDR2 LQKENI. CDR3 length equals 14 residues. With 3 bases removed from V and 1 base from J, the gap between germline ends came to 7 bases. DNA for the CDR3: TGTGCCAGCTCACCGGGGAGTTCTGGAAACACCATATATTTT. It yields the protein CASSPGSSGNTIYF. Using reference TRBV18 and TRBJ1-3 for the parts outside the CDR3, the full variable domain is NAGVMQNPRHLVRRRGQEARLRCSPMKGHSHVYWYRQLPEEGLKFMVYLQKENIIDESGMPKERFSAEFPKEGPSILRIQQVVRGDSAAYFCASSPGSSGNTIYFGEGSWLTVV.

Only one count was recorded for this clone. The chain is built from TRBV5-1 and TRBJ2-7; the D gene is possibly TRBD2 (6 bases). The CDR3 spans 15 residues. The V gene lost 4 bases and the J gene lost 6 bases, with 20 bases spanning the gap. Germline loops: CDR1 SGHRS, CDR2 YFSETQ. CDR3: CASSVGGIWGSEQYF. For the CDR3, the DNA is TGCGCCAGCAGCGTGGGGGGTATATGGGGCAGCGAGCAGTACTTC. Looking up the rest from reference TRBV5-1 and TRBJ2-7 gives the full variable domain: KAGVTQTPRYLIKTRGQQVTLSCSPISGHRSVSWYQQTPGQGLQFLFEYFSETQRNKGNFPGRFSGRQFSNSRSEMNVSTLELGDSALYLCASSVGGIWGSEQYFGPGTRLTVT.

The gene calls are TRBV9 and TRBJ1-1; no clear D gene. The CDR3 has 13 residues. V lost 3 bases and J 0 bases, leaving 6 bases between the germline ends. The germline gives CDR1 SGDLS, CDR2 YYNGEE. The CDR3 DNA reads as TGTGCCAGCAGCGCCCTAGTGAACACTGAAGCTTTCTTT. It is translated as CASSALVNTEAFF.

This chain uses TRBV19 with TRBJ2-1; 10 nucleotides match TRBD1. This CDR3 has 18 residues. Trimming at V came to 0 bases and at J to 2 bases, leaving 7 bases not matched to a gene. Germline CDR1 reads LNHDA; CDR2 reads SQIVND (reference sequence). This chain's CDR3 is CASSIDVRDRGTYNEQFF. In DNA form, the CDR3 reads TGTGCCAGTAGTATAGATGTCCGGGACAGGGGCACCTACAATGAGCAGTTCTTC.

J is TRBJ2-7 and V is TRBV18, with TRBD1 matching 8 bases. V lost 5 bases to trimming and J lost 8 bases; unmatched junction nucleotides: 8. CDR1 and CDR2 (germline): KGHSH, LQKENI. The CDR3 runs 13 residues. The CDR3: CASSGGQGNQQYF. The CDR3 DNA is TGTGCCAGCTCAGGCGGACAGGGAAATCAGCAGTACTTC.

There are a few counts of this clone. This chain uses TRBV7-9 with TRBJ1-4, with a weak D call TRBD1 (6 bases). V lost 4 bases and J 11 bases, leaving 14 bases between the germline ends. Germline CDR1 and CDR2: SEHNR and FQNEAQ (reference sequence). CDR3 size: 13 residues. The CDR3, as DNA: TGTGCCAGCAGCTCGGGACAAGTGCAGAAACTGTTTTTT. This gives the protein CASSSGQVQKLFF.

This clone has a count of ten or more. This same CDR3 is encoded by further DNA sequences in the sample. The rearrangement links TRBV6-4 to TRBJ2-1, with D maybe TRBD2 (6 bases). Germline CDR1 and CDR2: MRHNA and SNTAGT. Trimming shortened V by 3 bases and J by 9 bases, and 12 bases separated the two germline ends. This CDR3 region has 13 residues. The CDR3 loop is CASSDWRGGEQFF. CDR3 in DNA: TGTGCCAGCAGTGATTGGCGGGGTGGTGAGCAGTTCTTC.

The chain couples TRBV5-6 to TRBJ2-7, with a possible D match to TRBD1 (6 bases). Trimming removed 1 base at V and 2 bases at J, with 13 bases between. Germline CDR1 SGHDT, CDR2 YYEEEE. The CDR3 has 15 amino acids. This chain's CDR3 is CASSLIGDNPYEQYF. The CDR3, as DNA: TGTGCCAGCAGCTTGATTGGGGACAACCCCTACGAGCAGTACTTC. The variable domain in full, completed from reference TRBV5-6 and TRBJ2-7, reads DAGVTQSPTHLIKTRGQQVTLRCSPKSGHDTVSWYQQALGQGPQFIFQYYEEEERQRGNFPDRFSGHQFPNYSSELNVNALLLGDSALYLCASSLIGDNPYEQYFGPGTRLTVT.

The J gene is TRBJ2-7, the V gene TRBV5-1, with a possible D match to TRBD2 (5 bases). The CDR3 totals 13 residues. CDR1 SGHRS and CDR2 YFSETQ come from the germline V gene. V was cut by 0 bases and J by 4 bases, with 8 bases left in between. The CDR3 loop reads CASSLASSYEQYF. Written as DNA, the CDR3 is TGCGCCAGCAGCTTGGCTAGCTCGTACGAGCAGTACTTC. Using reference TRBV5-1 and TRBJ2-7 for the parts outside the CDR3, the full variable domain is KAGVTQTPRYLIKTRGQQVTLSCSPISGHRSVSWYQQTPGQGLQFLFEYFSETQRNKGNFPGRFSGRQFSNSRSEMNVSTLELGDSALYLCASSLASSYEQYFGPGTRLTVT.

The chain joins TRBV2 to TRBJ1-5, with a possible D match to TRBD1 (6 bases). The CDR3 consists of 14 residues. Looked up from germline, CDR1 is SNHLY and CDR2 is FYNNEI. The ends were cut back, 6 bases at V and 7 bases at J, with 16 bases in the middle. The CDR3 DNA follows: TGTGCCAGCAGGGAAACAGGGACCGGGCAGCCCCAGCATTTT. Protein product: CASRETGTGQPQHF.

The chain links TRBV5-6 to TRBJ2-5; TRBD2 matches 13 bases. This CDR3 has 16 residues. Germline CDR1 is SGHDT and CDR2 is YYEEEE. V gave up 4 bases and J gave up 5 bases; unmatched junction bases: 8. The CDR3 DNA reads as TGTGCCAGCAGCCGACGACTAGCGGGGGGCGGTGAGACCCAGTACTTC. Amino acid sequence: CASSRRLAGGGETQYF.

The rearrangement links TRBV18 to TRBJ2-3, with D possibly TRBD2 on 5 matching bases. The ends were cut back, 4 bases at V and 4 bases at J, with 12 bases in the middle. Germline-derived CDR1 and CDR2 are KGHSH and LQKENI. The CDR3 contains 14 residues. The CDR3: CASSQPAAPDTQYF. CDR3 in DNA: TGTGCCAGCTCACAACCAGCGGCTCCAGATACGCAGTATTTT.

This chain connects TRBV11-3 to TRBJ2-1, with TRBD1 identical over 12 bases. V shed 5 bases and J 11 bases; nucleotides not matched to a gene: 4. Germline V gene data show CDR1 as SGHNT and CDR2 as YENEEA. The CDR3 is 13 residues long. The DNA of the CDR3 is TGTGCCAGCAGCGGGGGACAGGGGGCGAAGCAGTTCTTC. This translates into CASSGGQGAKQFF.